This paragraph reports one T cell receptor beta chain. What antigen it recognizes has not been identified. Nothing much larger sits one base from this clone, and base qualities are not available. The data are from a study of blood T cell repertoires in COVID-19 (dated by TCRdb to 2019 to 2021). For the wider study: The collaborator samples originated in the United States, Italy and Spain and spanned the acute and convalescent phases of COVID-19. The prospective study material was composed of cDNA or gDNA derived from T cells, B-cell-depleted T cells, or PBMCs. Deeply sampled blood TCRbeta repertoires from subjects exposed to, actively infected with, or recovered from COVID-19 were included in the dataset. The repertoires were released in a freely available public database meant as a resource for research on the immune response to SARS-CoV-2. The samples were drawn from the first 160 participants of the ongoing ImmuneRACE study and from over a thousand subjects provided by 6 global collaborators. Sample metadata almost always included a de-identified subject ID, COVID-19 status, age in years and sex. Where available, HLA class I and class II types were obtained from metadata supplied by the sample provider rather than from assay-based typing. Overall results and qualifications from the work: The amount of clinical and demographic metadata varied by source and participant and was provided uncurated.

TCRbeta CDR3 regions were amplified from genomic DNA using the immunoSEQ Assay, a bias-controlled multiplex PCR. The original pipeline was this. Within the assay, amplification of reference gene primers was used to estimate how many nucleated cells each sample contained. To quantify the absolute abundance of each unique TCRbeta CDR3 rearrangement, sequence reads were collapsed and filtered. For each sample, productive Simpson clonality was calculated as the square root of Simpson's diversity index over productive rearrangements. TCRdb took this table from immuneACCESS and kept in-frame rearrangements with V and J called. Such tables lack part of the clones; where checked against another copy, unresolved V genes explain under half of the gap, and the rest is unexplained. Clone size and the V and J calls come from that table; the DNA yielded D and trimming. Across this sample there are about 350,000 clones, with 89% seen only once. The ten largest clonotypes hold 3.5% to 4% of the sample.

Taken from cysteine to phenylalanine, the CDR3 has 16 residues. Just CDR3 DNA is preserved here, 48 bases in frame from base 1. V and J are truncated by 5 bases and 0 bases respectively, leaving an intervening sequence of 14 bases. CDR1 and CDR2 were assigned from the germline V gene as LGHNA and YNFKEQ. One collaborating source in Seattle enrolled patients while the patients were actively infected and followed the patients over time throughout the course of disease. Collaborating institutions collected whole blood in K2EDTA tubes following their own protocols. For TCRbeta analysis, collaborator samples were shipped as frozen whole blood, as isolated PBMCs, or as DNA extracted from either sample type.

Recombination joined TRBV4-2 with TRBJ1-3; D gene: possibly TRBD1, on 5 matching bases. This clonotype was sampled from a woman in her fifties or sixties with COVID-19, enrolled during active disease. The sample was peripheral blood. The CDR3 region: CASSVGATYSGNTIYF. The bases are TGTGCCAGCAGCGTTGGGGCCACCTACTCTGGAAACACCATATATTTT.